This T cell receptor (beta chain) appears in the sequencing data of a study of CD8 T cells in ankylosing spondylitis. Study findings and constraints: A TCR beta motif of fewer than ten highly homologous variants appeared characteristic of ankylosing spondylitis blood.

TCRdb fed the 5' RACE reads into MiXCR, producing one record per CDR3 protein. In the table there are around 220,000 distinct CDR3 sequences, about 18% of which are singletons. Germline loops: CDR1 DFQATT, CDR2 SNEGSKA (reference sequence). The CDR3 runs 14 residues. V shed 0 bases and J shed 4 bases, with 13 bases lying between them. This clonotype showed up just a few times. Its specificity is not known. Sequencing input: blood, either unsorted or a sorted T cell fraction (not recorded which). This clonotype was obtained from a male donor with ankylosing spondylitis. The genes are TRBV20-1 and TRBJ2-7; D call uncertain. The CDR3 loop is CSARDRDILYEQYF. The CDR3 DNA reads TGCAGTGCTAGAGATCGAGACATCCTTTACGAGCAGTACTTC.